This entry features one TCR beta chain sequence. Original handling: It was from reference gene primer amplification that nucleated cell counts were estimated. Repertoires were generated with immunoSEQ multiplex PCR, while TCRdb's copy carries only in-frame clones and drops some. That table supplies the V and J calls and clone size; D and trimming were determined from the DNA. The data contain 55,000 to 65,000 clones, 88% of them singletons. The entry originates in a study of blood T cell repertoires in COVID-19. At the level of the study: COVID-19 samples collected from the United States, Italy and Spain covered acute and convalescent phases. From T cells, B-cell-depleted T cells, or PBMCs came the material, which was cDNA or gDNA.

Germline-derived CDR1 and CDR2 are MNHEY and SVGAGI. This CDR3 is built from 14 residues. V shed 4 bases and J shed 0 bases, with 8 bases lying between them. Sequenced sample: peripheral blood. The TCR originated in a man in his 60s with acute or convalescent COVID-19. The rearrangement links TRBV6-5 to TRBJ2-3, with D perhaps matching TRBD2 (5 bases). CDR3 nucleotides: TGTGCCAGCAGTTCCCCGGGGAGCACAGATACGCAGTATTTT. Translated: CASSSPGSTDTQYF.